These T cell receptor beta chains were read from a single sample in a study of neurological immune-mediated disorders. TCRdb ran MiXCR on the 5' RACE reads and lists one entry per CDR3 protein. The table has tens of thousands of distinct CDR3 sequences, about a tenth seen once; the top ten hold around 20%. Sequenced: PBMCs. Every receptor here comes from a woman aged 40 to 50 with HTLV-1-associated myelopathy (HAM/TSP). The CDR3 runs from the conserved cysteine through the conserved F or W. Fields, in order: CDR3 protein, CDR3 DNA, D gene, clone size, V gene, J gene. The D gene is left open where the match is weak. Some rows have no size entry. The others give once, few or many, or a class for an expanded clone.

CASSPLGAGSTEAFF,TGTGCCAGCTCACCACTGGGCGCAGGGAGCACTGAAGCTTTCTTT,NA,NA,TRBV18,TRBJ1-1
CSVPTREGFTDTQYF,TGCAGCGTACCAACGCGAGAGGGCTTCACAGATACGCAGTATTTT,NA,NA,TRBV29-1,TRBJ2-3
CASSVEGIQPQHF,TGTGCCAGCAGTGTAGAGGGGATTCAGCCCCAGCATTTT,NA,NA,TRBV2,TRBJ1-5
CASSGSYEQYF,TGTGCCAGCAGCGGCTCCTACGAGCAGTACTTC,NA,many,TRBV3-1,TRBJ2-7
CAIKRDRVETQYF,TGTGCCATCAAACGAGACAGGGTAGAGACCCAGTACTTC,TRBD1,many,TRBV2,TRBJ2-5
CASSYGDSGNTIYF,TGTGCCAGCAGTTACGGGGATTCTGGAAACACCATATATTTT,NA,many,TRBV6-6,TRBJ1-3
CASSPRGENEKLFF,TGTGCCAGCAGTCCCAGGGGGGAGAATGAAAAACTGTTTTTT,TRBD1,many,TRBV12-3/TRBV12-4,TRBJ1-4
CASSLGQGAPPTNEKLFF,TGCGCCAGCAGCTTGGGACAGGGGGCGCCCCCAACTAATGAAAAACTGTTTTTT,TRBD1,many,TRBV5-1,TRBJ1-4
CASSHRVTNEKLFF,TGTGCCAGCAGCCACAGGGTAACTAATGAAAAACTGTTTTTT,NA,many,TRBV6-6,TRBJ1-4
CASSPRQNTDTQYF,TGTGCCAGCAGTCCCAGACAGAACACAGATACGCAGTATTTT,NA,many,TRBV27,TRBJ2-3
CSASRGFEAFF,TGCAGTGCTAGTCGGGGGTTTGAAGCTTTCTTT,NA,medium-sized,TRBV20-1,TRBJ1-1
CASSQAGTDTQYF,TGTGCCAGCAGCCAGGCAGGAACAGATACGCAGTATTTT,NA,many,TRBV3-1,TRBJ2-3
CASNPGQGGWGYTF,TGTGCCAGCAACCCGGGACAGGGGGGTTGGGGCTACACCTTC,TRBD1,many,TRBV27,TRBJ1-2
CASSVQGQGAFSEQFF,TGTGCCAGCAGCGTACAGGGACAGGGGGCTTTTAGTGAGCAGTTCTTC,TRBD1,many,TRBV7-6,TRBJ2-1
CASSQGGRFVDTQYF,TGTGCCAGCAGCCAAGGGGGCAGGTTTGTGGATACGCAGTATTTT,NA,many,TRBV14,TRBJ2-3
CLVRMNTEAFF,TGTCTGGTCCGAATGAACACTGAAGCTTTCTTT,NA,many,TRBV29-1,TRBJ1-1
CASSLGQGNSGANVLTF,TGTGCCAGCAGCTTGGGCCAGGGAAACTCTGGGGCCAACGTCCTGACTTTC,NA,many,TRBV7-2,TRBJ2-6
CASSFGQRDTEAFF,TGCGCCAGCAGCTTCGGACAGAGGGACACTGAAGCTTTCTTT,NA,many,TRBV5-1,TRBJ1-1
CASSRGYSTDTQYF,TGTGCCAGCAGTCGGGGGTATAGCACAGATACGCAGTATTTT,NA,many,TRBV6-5,TRBJ2-3
CATSDASVAVGYTF,TGTGCCACCAGTGACGCCTCGGTGGCAGTTGGCTACACCTTC,NA,many,TRBV24-1,TRBJ1-2
CSATPGPNNGYTF,TGCAGTGCTACTCCCGGCCCGAACAATGGCTACACCTTC,NA,few,TRBV20-1,TRBJ1-2
CASRSGTSGSYNEQFF,TGTGCCAGCAGGTCCGGGACTAGCGGCTCCTACAATGAGCAGTTCTTC,TRBD2,many,TRBV7-2,TRBJ2-1
CSARGGDLQQPQHF,TGCAGTGCGCGCGGAGGTGACCTTCAACAGCCCCAGCATTTT,NA,NA,TRBV20-1,TRBJ1-5
CSVEHGVGETQYF,TGCAGCGTTGAGCATGGGGTTGGGGAGACCCAGTACTTC,NA,few,TRBV29-1,TRBJ2-5
CASSYSLPGYEQYF,TGTGCCAGCAGTTACTCCCTCCCGGGCTACGAGCAGTACTTC,NA,many,TRBV6-2/TRBV6-3,TRBJ2-7
CASSLARNRGQEKLFF,TGTGCCAGCAGCTTAGCCCGAAACAGGGGACAAGAAAAACTGTTTTTT,TRBD1,few,TRBV7-2,TRBJ1-4
CASSYSGGDADTQYF,TGTGCCAGCAGCTACAGCGGGGGGGATGCGGATACGCAGTATTTT,TRBD2,few,TRBV11-2,TRBJ2-3
CSARGPGANSNYGYTF,TGCAGTGCTAGAGGGCCTGGGGCGAACTCTAACTATGGCTACACCTTC,NA,many,TRBV20-1,TRBJ1-2
CASGLDRIYEQFF,TGTGCTAGTGGTTTGGACCGAATTTATGAGCAGTTCTTC,NA,many,TRBV12-5,TRBJ2-1
CASSFPPRDKPTDTQYF,TGTGCCAGCAGCTTCCCCCCCCGGGACAAACCCACAGATACGCAGTATTTT,NA,few,TRBV7-9,TRBJ2-3
CSAADRNNYGYTF,TGCAGTGCTGCGGACAGGAATAACTATGGCTACACCTTC,TRBD1,many,TRBV20-1,TRBJ1-2
CASSQETTGELFF,TGTGCCAGCAGCCAAGAGACCACCGGGGAGCTGTTTTTT,NA,few,TRBV3-1,TRBJ2-2
CASSPFRGGSPLHF,TGTGCCAGCAGTCCTTTTCGTGGGGGTTCACCCCTCCACTTT,NA,many,TRBV6-5,TRBJ1-6
CASSPRRRGRDEQFF,TGTGCCAGCAGCCCCCGGCGGCGGGGGAGGGATGAGCAGTTCTTC,TRBD2,many,TRBV11-3,TRBJ2-1
CASSLAQGRSYEQYF,TGTGCCAGCAGCTTAGCACAGGGACGCTCCTACGAGCAGTACTTC,NA,many,TRBV7-6,TRBJ2-7
CASSQDAREQDTQYF,TGCGCCAGCAGCCAAGATGCCAGGGAACAGGATACGCAGTATTTT,NA,many,TRBV4-3,TRBJ2-3
CASSFGRGQRETQYF,TGTGCCAGCAGTTTCGGCAGGGGGCAGCGAGAGACCCAGTACTTC,TRBD1,many,TRBV12-3/TRBV12-4,TRBJ2-5
CVAVTWGALNTGELFF,TGCGTCGCTGTCACGTGGGGGGCATTGAACACCGGGGAGCTGTTTTTT,NA,NA,TRBV29-1,TRBJ2-2
CASSGTPAHYGYTF,TGTGCCAGCTCCGGGACACCGGCCCACTATGGCTACACCTTC,NA,many,TRBV6-6,TRBJ1-2
CASSEMGRPGYTIYF,TGTGCCAGCAGTGAGATGGGTCGCCCTGGATACACCATATATTTT,NA,once,TRBV2,TRBJ1-3
CASSPRQGASTEAFF,TGCGCCAGCAGCCCTAGACAGGGGGCGAGCACTGAAGCTTTCTTT,TRBD1,many,TRBV5-1,TRBJ1-1
CASSLSDRGVVF,TGTGCCAGCAGCCTAAGCGACAGGGGTGTAGTGTTC,TRBD1,many,TRBV11-2,TRBJ2-7
CASSLTGVGYGYTF,TGCGCCAGCAGCTTGACAGGGGTCGGCTATGGCTACACCTTC,TRBD1,many,TRBV5-1,TRBJ1-2
CASSVARPLGGELFF,TGTGCCAGCAGCGTAGCTCGGCCCCTGGGCGGGGAGCTGTTTTTT,NA,many,TRBV9,TRBJ2-2
CASSLGGGRQETQYF,TGTGCCAGCAGTTTAGGGGGCGGGAGACAAGAGACCCAGTACTTC,NA,many,TRBV27,TRBJ2-5
CSARVSVPGTDTQYF,TGCAGTGCTAGAGTTTCGGTGCCCGGCACAGATACGCAGTATTTT,NA,many,TRBV20-1,TRBJ2-3
CASSLRAGANVLTF,TGCGCCAGCAGCTTGAGGGCTGGGGCCAACGTCCTGACTTTC,NA,many,TRBV5-1,TRBJ2-6
CASSLPRGGNTGELFF,TGTGCCAGTAGTCTCCCACGGGGGGGGAACACCGGGGAGCTGTTTTTT,TRBD2,few,TRBV19,TRBJ2-2
CASSLSWGGRGRNYGYTF,TGTGCCAGCAGTTTATCATGGGGGGGAAGGGGGCGCAACTATGGCTACACCTTC,TRBD1,many,TRBV27,TRBJ1-2
CASSLTANTGELFF,TGCGCCAGCAGCTTGACAGCGAACACCGGGGAGCTGTTTTTT,NA,many,TRBV5-1,TRBJ2-2
CAIRFESSGNTIYF,TGTGCCATCAGATTTGAGTCGTCTGGAAACACCATATATTTT,NA,many,TRBV10-3,TRBJ1-3
CASMNPPRDTEAFF,TGCGCCAGCATGAACCCCCCCCGGGACACTGAAGCTTTCTTT,NA,many,TRBV5-1,TRBJ1-1
CASSPPGWGADGYTF,TGTGCCAGCAGCCCCCCCGGATGGGGGGCCGATGGCTACACCTTC,NA,many,TRBV3-1,TRBJ1-2